The text below deals with one T cell receptor (beta chain). Its target is not known. The data were taken from a study of CD8+ T cells in alopecia areata. Study-level findings and limits: Only a single nonresponder existed, so baseline CD8+ expansion links stay unclear. Scalp clonality and expanded CD8+ clones among the top 100 fell significantly with tofacitinib. Higher clonality and more expanded CD8+ clones appeared in lesional than normal scalp.

cDNA reverse transcribed from extracted RNA served as the sequencing template. Clones were read by immunoSEQ multiplex PCR, and TCRdb kept only the in-frame ones, dropping some. Here the sample spans some 130,000 clones, 53% being singletons. Regarding treatment: oral pan-JAK inhibitor, 5-10 mg twice daily. With 8 bases removed from V and 0 bases from J, the gap between germline ends came to 13 bases. The CDR3 consists of 15 residues. Germline CDR1 LNHDA, CDR2 SQIVND (reference sequence). The clonotype comes from a human donor with alopecia areata. The chain joins TRBV19 to TRBJ1-4; a possible D gene is TRBD1 (5 bases). The sequencing used CD4+ T cells sorted from blood, collected at week 4, from a patient treated with tofacitinib. CDR3 in amino acids: CASGGKTATNEKLFF. DNA for the CDR3: TGTGCCAGTGGGGGGAAGACAGCAACTAATGAAAAACTGTTTTTT.